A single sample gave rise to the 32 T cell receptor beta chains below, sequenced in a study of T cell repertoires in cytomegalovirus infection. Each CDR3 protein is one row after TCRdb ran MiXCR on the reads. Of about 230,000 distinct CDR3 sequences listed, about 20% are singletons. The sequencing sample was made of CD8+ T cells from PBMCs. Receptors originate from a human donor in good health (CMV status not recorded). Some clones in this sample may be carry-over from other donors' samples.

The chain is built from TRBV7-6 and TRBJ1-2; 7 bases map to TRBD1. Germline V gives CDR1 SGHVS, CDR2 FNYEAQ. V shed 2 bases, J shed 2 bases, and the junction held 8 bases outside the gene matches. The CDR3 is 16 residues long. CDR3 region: CASSLSQNRGNYGYTF. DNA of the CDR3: TGTGCCAGCAGCTTAAGCCAGAACAGGGGAAACTATGGCTACACCTTC.

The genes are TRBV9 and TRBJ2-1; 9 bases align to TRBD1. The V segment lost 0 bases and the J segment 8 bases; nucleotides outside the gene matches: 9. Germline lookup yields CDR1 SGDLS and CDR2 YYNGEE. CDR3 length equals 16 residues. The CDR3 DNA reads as TGTGCCAGCAGCGTAGAGTCGGGACAGGGAGGGGATGAGCAGTTCTTC. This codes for CASSVESGQGGDEQFF.

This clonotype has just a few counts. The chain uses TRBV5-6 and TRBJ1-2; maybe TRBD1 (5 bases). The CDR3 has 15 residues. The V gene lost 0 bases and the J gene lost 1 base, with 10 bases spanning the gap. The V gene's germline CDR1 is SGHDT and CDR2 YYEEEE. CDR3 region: CASSLAGQVNYGYTF. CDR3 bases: TGTGCCAGCAGCTTGGCCGGACAAGTTAACTATGGCTACACCTTC.

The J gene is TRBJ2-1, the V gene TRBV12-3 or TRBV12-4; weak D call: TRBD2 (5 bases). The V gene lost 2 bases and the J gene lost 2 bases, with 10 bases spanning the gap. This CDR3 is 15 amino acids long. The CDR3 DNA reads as TGTGCCAGCAGTTTAACCGGGGTTCCCTACAATGAGCAGTTCTTC. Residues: CASSLTGVPYNEQFF.

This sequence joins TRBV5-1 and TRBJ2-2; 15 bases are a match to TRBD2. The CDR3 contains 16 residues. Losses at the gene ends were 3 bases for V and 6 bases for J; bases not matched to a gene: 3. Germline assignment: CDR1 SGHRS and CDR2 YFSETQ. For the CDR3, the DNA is TGCGCCAGCAGCTCCGGACTAGCGGGGGGGCCCGGGGAGCTGTTTTTT. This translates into CASSSGLAGGPGELFF.

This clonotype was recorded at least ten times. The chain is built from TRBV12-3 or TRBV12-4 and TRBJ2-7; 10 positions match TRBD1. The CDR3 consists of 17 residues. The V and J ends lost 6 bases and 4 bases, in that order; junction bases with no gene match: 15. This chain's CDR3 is CASSLEVGDRGKYEQYF. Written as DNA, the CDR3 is TGTGCCAGCAGCCTGGAGGTTGGGGACAGGGGAAAGTACGAGCAGTACTTC.

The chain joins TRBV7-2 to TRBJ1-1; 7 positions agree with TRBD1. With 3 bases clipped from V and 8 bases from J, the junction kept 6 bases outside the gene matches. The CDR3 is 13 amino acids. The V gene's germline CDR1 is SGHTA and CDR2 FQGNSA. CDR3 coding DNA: TGTGCCAGCAGCTTTTATTCGGGACAGGAAGCTTTCTTT. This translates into CASSFYSGQEAFF. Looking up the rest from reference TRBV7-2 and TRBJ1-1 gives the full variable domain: GAGVSQSPSNKVTEKGKDVELRCDPISGHTALYWYRQSLGQGLEFLIYFQGNSAPDKSGLPSDRFSAERTGGSVSTLTIQRTQQEDSAVYLCASSFYSGQEAFFGQGTRLTVV.

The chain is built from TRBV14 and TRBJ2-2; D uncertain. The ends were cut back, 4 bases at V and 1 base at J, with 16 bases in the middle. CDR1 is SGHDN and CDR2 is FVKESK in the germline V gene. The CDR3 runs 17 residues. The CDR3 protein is CASSPYPVPRNTGELFF. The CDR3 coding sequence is TGTGCCAGCAGCCCGTATCCTGTGCCCCGGAACACCGGGGAGCTGTTTTTT.

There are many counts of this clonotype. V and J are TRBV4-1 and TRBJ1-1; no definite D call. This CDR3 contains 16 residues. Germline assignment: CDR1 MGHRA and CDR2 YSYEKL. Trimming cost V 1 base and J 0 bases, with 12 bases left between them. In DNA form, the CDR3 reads TGCGCCAGCAGCCAAGCGTTTGGCAGATTGAACACTGAAGCTTTCTTT. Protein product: CASSQAFGRLNTEAFF.

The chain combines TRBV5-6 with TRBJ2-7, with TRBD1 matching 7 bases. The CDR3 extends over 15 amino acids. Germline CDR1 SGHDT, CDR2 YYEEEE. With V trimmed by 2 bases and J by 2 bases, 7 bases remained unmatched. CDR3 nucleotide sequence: TGTGCCAGCAGCTTTTTATCCGGGACAGCCTACGAGCAGTACTTC. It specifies CASSFLSGTAYEQYF.

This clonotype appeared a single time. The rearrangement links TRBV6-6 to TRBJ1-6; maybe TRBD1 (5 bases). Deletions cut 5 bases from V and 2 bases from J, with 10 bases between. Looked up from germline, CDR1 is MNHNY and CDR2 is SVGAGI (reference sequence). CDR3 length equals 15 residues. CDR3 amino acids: CASSEDTPYNSPLHF. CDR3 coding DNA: TGTGCCAGCAGTGAGGACACCCCCTATAATTCACCCCTCCACTTT.

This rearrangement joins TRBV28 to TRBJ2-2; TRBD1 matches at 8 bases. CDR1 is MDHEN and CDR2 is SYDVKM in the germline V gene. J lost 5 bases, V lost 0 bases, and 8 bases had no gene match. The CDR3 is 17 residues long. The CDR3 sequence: CASSLWGEQGATGELFF. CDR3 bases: TGTGCCAGCAGTTTATGGGGGGAGCAGGGGGCGACCGGGGAGCTGTTTTTT.

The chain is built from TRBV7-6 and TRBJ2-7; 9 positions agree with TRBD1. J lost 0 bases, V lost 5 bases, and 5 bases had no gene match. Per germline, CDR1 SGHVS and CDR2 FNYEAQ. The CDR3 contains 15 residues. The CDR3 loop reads CASSVGQGSSYEQYF. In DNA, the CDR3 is TGTGCCAGCAGCGTAGGACAGGGGTCCTCCTACGAGCAGTACTTC.

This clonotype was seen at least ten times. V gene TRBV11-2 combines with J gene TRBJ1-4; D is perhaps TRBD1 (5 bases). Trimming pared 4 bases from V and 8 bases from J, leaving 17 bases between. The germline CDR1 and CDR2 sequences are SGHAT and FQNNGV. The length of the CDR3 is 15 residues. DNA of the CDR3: TGTGCCAGCAGCTCCGGGGGGAGGGGAGGCGAAAAACTGTTTTTT. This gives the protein CASSSGGRGGEKLFF. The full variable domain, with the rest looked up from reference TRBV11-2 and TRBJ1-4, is EAGVAQSPRYKIIEKRQSVAFWCNPISGHATLYWYQQILGQGPKLLIQFQNNGVVDDSQLPKDRFSAERLKGVDSTLKIQPAKLEDSAVYLCASSSGGRGGEKLFFGSGTQLSVL.

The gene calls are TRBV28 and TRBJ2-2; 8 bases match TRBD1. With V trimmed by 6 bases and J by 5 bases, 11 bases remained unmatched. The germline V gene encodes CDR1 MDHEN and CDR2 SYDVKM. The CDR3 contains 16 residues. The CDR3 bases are TGTGCCAGCAGCCTCGGGACAGGTGGGCGGACCGGGGAGCTGTTTTTT. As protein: CASSLGTGGRTGELFF.

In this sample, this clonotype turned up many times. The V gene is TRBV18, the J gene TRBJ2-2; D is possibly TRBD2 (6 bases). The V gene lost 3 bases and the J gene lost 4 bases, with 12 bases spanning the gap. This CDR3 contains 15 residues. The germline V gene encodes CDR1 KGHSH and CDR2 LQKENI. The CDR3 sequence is CASSPRDSSTGELFF. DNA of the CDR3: TGTGCCAGCTCACCCCGGGACTCCAGCACCGGGGAGCTGTTTTTT.

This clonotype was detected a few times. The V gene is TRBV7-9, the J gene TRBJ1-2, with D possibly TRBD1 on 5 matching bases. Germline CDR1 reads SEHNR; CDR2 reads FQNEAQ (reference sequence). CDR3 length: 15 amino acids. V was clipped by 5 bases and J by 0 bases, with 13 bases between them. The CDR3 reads CASSTGDRANYGYTF. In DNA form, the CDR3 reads TGTGCCAGCAGCACGGGGGACCGAGCTAACTATGGCTACACCTTC.

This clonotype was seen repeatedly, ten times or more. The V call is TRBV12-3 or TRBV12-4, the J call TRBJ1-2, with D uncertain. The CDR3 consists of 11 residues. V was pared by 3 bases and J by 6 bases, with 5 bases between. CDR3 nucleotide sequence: TGTGCCAGCAGTTTCGGTGATGGCTACACCTTC. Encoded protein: CASSFGDGYTF.

DNA for the CDR3: TGCAGCGTTGCAGGGGGGGCTGAAAAACTGTTTTTT. Amino acids: CSVAGGAEKLFF. The chain combines TRBV29-1 with TRBJ1-4, with 7 bases aligning to TRBD1. This CDR3 is 12 amino acids long. The germline CDR1 and CDR2 sequences are SQVTM and ANQGSEA. V lost 4 bases to trimming and J lost 7 bases; unmatched junction nucleotides: 3. Complete variable domain (other parts from reference TRBV29-1 and TRBJ1-4): SAVISQKPSRDICQRGTSLTIQCQVDSQVTMMFWYRQQPGQSLTLIATANQGSEATYESGFVIDKFPISRPNLTFSTLTVSNMSPEDSSIYLCSVAGGAEKLFFGSGTQLSVL.

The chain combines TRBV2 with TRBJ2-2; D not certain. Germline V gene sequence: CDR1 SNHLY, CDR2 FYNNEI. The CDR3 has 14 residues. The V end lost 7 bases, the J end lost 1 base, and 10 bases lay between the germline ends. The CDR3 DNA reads TGTGCCAGCACCCCTTGGGTGAACACCGGGGAGCTGTTTTTT. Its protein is CASTPWVNTGELFF.

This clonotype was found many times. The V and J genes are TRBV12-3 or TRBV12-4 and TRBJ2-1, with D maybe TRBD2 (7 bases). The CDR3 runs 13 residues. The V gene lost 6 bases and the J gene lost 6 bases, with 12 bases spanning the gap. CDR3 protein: CASRGGGGNEQFF. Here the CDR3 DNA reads TGTGCCAGCAGGGGAGGGGGGGGCAATGAGCAGTTCTTC.

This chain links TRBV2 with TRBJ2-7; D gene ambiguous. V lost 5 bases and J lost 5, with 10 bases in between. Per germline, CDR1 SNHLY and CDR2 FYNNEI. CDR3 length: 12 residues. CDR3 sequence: CASSPRSDEQYF. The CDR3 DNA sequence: TGTGCCAGCAGTCCTCGAAGCGACGAGCAGTACTTC. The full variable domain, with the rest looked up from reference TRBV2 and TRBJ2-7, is EPEVTQTPSHQVTQMGQEVILRCVPISNHLYFYWYRQILGQKVEFLVSFYNNEISEKSEIFDDQFSVERPDGSNFTLKIRSTKLEDSAMYFCASSPRSDEQYFGPGTRLTVT.

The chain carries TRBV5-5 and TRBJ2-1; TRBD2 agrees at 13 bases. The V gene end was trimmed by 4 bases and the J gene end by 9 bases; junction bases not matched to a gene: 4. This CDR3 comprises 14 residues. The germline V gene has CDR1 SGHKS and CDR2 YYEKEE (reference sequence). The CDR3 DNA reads TGTGCCAGCAGCCGGGGACTAGCGGGGTTTGAGCAGTTCTTC. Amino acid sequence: CASSRGLAGFEQFF.

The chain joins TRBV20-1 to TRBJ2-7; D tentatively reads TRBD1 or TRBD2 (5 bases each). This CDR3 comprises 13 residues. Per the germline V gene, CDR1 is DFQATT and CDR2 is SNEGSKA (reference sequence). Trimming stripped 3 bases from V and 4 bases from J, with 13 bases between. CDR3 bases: TGCAGTGCTAGTGGGGACCGCCGTTACGAGCAGTACTTC. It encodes CSASGDRRYEQYF.

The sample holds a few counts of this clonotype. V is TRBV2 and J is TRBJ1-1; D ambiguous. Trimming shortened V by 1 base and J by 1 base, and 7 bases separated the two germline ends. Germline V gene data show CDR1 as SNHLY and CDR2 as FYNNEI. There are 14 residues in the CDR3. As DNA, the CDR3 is TGTGCCAGCAGTGAAGGGTTCGGGAACACTGAAGCTTTCTTT. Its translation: CASSEGFGNTEAFF.

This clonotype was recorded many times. CDR3 sequence reads: CASSYSPGASTDTQYF. CDR3 nucleotides: TGTGCCAGCAGTTACTCCCCCGGGGCGAGCACAGATACGCAGTATTTT. The chain is built from TRBV6-5 and TRBJ2-3; D may be TRBD1 or TRBD2 (5 bases each). The CDR3 runs 16 residues. The germline V gene has CDR1 MNHEY and CDR2 SVGAGI. V shed 0 bases and J shed 0 bases, with 10 bases lying between them.

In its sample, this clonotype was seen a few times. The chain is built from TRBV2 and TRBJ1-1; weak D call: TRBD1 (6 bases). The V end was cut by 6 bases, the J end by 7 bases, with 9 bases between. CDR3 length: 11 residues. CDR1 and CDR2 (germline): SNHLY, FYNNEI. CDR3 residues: CASSGTLEAFF. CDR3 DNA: TGTGCCAGCAGCGGGACACTTGAAGCTTTCTTT.

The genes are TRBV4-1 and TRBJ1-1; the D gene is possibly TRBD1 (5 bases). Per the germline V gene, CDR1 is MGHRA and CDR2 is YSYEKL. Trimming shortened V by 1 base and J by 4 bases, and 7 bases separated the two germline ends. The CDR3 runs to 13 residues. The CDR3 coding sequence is TGCGCCAGCAGCCAAGCAAGGGGCACTGAAGCTTTCTTT. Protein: CASSQARGTEAFF.

CDR3 bases: TGTGCCAGTAGTATAGTTTGGGGCCAACACAATGAGCAGTTCTTC. It yields the protein CASSIVWGQHNEQFF. V is TRBV19 and J is TRBJ2-1, with D perhaps TRBD1 (5 bases). The V end was cut by 1 base, the J end by 5 bases, with 12 bases between. The CDR3 extends over 15 amino acids. The germline CDR1 and CDR2 sequences are LNHDA and SQIVND (reference sequence).

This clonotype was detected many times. The CDR3 here is CASSIGWTDYGYTF. CDR3 in DNA: TGTGCCAGTAGTATAGGCTGGACAGACTATGGCTACACCTTC. The V call is TRBV19, the J call TRBJ1-2; D possibly corresponds to TRBD1 (6 bases). Germline lookup yields CDR1 LNHDA and CDR2 SQIVND (reference sequence). This CDR3 spans 14 amino acids. Trimming left V 1 base short and J 3 bases short, with 9 bases between.

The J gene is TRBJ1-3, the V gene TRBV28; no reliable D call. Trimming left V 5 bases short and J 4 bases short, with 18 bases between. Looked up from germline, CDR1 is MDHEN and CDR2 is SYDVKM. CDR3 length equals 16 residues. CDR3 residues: CASSLGSGFSGNTIYF. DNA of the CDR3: TGTGCCAGCAGTCTGGGGTCGGGTTTCTCAGGAAACACCATATATTTT.

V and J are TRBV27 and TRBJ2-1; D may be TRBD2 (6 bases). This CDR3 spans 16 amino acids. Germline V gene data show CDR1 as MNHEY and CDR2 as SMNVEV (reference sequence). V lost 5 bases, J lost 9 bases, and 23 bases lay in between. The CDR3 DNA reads TGTGCCAGCAGTCCTCGTGGAGGGCGTAGTGCATCTGAGCAGTTCTTC. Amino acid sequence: CASSPRGGRSASEQFF.